This TCR beta chain was sequenced for a study of metastatic and nonmetastatic thyroid tumors. Overall study context: For malignant and benign thyroid patients, tumor or nodule tissue and blood were the sources whose repertoires were compared. Regarding the study as a whole: Reportedly, malignant thyroid tumors had significantly higher TCR beta diversity than benign nodules, in blood and tumor.

Nobody among the patients had been given any treatment before thyroid surgery. By share of the sample, this clone is medium-sized (0.01 to 0.1%). What it recognizes is unknown. Original methodology: For papillary thyroid cancer, a distant-metastasis classifier was constructed from CDR3 differences observed across clinicopathological groups. TCRdb reprocessed the PCR reads using MiXCR. The V and J calls were determined by TCRdb, not by the authors. Of about 13,000 clones in the sample, more than 20% were seen once. The CDR3 loop spans 13 amino acids. Germline V gene sequence: CDR1 MNHNS, CDR2 SASEGT. V was clipped by 9 bases and J by 2 bases; unmatched bases: 7.

Sample: blood. This TCR came from a male donor with papillary thyroid cancer or a benign thyroid nodule (not recorded which). Some clones in this sample may be carry-over from other donors' samples. The chain is built from TRBV6-1 and TRBJ2-7; 7 nucleotides match TRBD1. In DNA form, the CDR3 reads TGTGCCAGTGGTAGGGGGCTGGCCTACGAGCAGTACTTC. Translated, it gives CASGRGLAYEQYF.